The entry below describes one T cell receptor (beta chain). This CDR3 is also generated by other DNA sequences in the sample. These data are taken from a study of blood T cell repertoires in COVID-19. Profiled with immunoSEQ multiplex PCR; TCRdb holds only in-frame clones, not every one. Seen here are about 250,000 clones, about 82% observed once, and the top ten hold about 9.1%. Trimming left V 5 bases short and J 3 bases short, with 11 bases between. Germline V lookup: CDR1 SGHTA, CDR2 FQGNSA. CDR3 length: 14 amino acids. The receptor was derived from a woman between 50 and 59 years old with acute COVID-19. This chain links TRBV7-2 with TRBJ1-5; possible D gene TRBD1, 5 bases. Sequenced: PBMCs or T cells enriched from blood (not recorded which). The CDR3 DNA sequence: TGTGCCAGCAGCCCGCAGGGTGACAATCAGCCCCAGCATTTT. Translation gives CASSPQGDNQPQHF.